This T cell receptor beta chain was captured by sequencing in a study of shared clonotypes between healthy human individuals. Terminally differentiated effector memory CD45RA+ cells were excluded from the naive CD8 cells, which were CD45RO-negative and positively selected for CCR7. The germline V gene has CDR1 KGHSH and CDR2 LQKENI. The CDR3 has 15 residues. After removal of 3 bases from V and 2 bases from J, the junction contained 1 base not matched to a gene. Generated by immunoSEQ multiplex PCR, the TCRdb table keeps only in-frame clones and is missing some. The table records more than 2 million clones, around 95% of them present only once.

The sample taken for sequencing was naive CD8+ T cells from PBMCs. This chain joins TRBV18 and TRBJ2-6; 7 bases fit TRBD1. This TCR came from a man aged 18 to 35 in good health. Some clones in this sample may be carry-over from other donors' samples. The CDR3 is CASSPRGPGANVLTF. The CDR3 coding sequence is TGTGCCAGCTCACCTAGGGGGCCTGGGGCCAACGTCCTGACTTTC.